The clone carrying this T cell receptor (beta chain) has a handful of counts. Participant age was roughly 18 to 89 years, and participants resided in 20 to 30 US areas. Recovered Cohort 3 donors showed two negative PCRs, clearance, or symptom resolution. Germline trimming cut 4 bases from V and 4 bases from J; bases unmatched to any gene: 14. Germline-derived CDR1 and CDR2 are LGHDT and YNNKEL (reference sequence). The CDR3 is made up of 17 amino acids. Profiling relied on immunoSEQ multiplex PCR, and the TCRdb table lists in-frame clones only, not all of them. The sample yields under 250,000 clones, 84% seen once. These data originate in a study of blood T cell repertoires in COVID-19. At the level of the study: Sites in the United States, Italy and Spain provided acute and convalescent COVID-19 samples. PBMCs, B-cell-depleted T cells, or T cells provided the cDNA or gDNA that made up the material.

The clonotype comes from a man in his sixties who had recovered from COVID-19. The V and J genes are TRBV3-1 (or the pseudogene TRBV3-2) and TRBJ2-5; 8 positions agree with TRBD2. The sample consisted of PBMCs or T cells enriched from blood (not recorded which). This CDR3 is CASSLGSAGDLGETQYF. The CDR3 nucleotides read TGTGCCAGCAGCCTCGGGTCAGCGGGGGACTTAGGAGAGACCCAGTACTTC.